This T cell receptor beta chain was found in a study of T cell repertoires in cytomegalovirus infection. Study details: Recently identified HLA-C-restricted CMV epitopes and well-studied HLA-B-restricted CMV epitopes were used by the study. From public TCR beta signatures came an indication of both CMV infection and matching HLA type.

Regarding the study as a whole: Of the TCR beta families, the public ones yielded a cumulative frequency that identified carriers of CMV plus the relevant HLA. Predominance within the ex vivo response was attributable to HLA-C-restricted CMV-specific TCR beta clonotypes.

TCRdb called the reads again in MiXCR, with one record for every CDR3 protein. This repertoire shows 310,000 or so distinct CDR3 sequences, around a quarter found once; its top ten account for 13%. The CDR3 consists of 21 residues. Germline V lookup: CDR1 SGHRS, CDR2 YFSETQ. The ends lost 1 base at V and 9 bases at J; junction bases unmatched: 23. This clonotype was observed a few times. Its cognate antigen is unknown. The sequences come from cultured PBMCs, collected from culture after CMV antigen stimulation. This chain connects TRBV5-1 to TRBJ2-1, with 12 bases lining up with TRBD2. This sequence was found in a human donor in good health (CMV status not recorded). Some clones in this sample may be carry-over from other donors' samples. The DNA of the CDR3 is TGCGCCAGCAGCTTGTATCGCGACAGGACTAGCGGGATGGTCGGGCATGGTGAGCAGTTCTTC. Translation gives CASSLYRDRTSGMVGHGEQFF. The full variable domain, with the rest looked up from reference TRBV5-1 and TRBJ2-1, is KAGVTQTPRYLIKTRGQQVTLSCSPISGHRSVSWYQQTPGQGLQFLFEYFSETQRNKGNFPGRFSGRQFSNSRSEMNVSTLELGDSALYLCASSLYRDRTSGMVGHGEQFFGPGTRLTVL.